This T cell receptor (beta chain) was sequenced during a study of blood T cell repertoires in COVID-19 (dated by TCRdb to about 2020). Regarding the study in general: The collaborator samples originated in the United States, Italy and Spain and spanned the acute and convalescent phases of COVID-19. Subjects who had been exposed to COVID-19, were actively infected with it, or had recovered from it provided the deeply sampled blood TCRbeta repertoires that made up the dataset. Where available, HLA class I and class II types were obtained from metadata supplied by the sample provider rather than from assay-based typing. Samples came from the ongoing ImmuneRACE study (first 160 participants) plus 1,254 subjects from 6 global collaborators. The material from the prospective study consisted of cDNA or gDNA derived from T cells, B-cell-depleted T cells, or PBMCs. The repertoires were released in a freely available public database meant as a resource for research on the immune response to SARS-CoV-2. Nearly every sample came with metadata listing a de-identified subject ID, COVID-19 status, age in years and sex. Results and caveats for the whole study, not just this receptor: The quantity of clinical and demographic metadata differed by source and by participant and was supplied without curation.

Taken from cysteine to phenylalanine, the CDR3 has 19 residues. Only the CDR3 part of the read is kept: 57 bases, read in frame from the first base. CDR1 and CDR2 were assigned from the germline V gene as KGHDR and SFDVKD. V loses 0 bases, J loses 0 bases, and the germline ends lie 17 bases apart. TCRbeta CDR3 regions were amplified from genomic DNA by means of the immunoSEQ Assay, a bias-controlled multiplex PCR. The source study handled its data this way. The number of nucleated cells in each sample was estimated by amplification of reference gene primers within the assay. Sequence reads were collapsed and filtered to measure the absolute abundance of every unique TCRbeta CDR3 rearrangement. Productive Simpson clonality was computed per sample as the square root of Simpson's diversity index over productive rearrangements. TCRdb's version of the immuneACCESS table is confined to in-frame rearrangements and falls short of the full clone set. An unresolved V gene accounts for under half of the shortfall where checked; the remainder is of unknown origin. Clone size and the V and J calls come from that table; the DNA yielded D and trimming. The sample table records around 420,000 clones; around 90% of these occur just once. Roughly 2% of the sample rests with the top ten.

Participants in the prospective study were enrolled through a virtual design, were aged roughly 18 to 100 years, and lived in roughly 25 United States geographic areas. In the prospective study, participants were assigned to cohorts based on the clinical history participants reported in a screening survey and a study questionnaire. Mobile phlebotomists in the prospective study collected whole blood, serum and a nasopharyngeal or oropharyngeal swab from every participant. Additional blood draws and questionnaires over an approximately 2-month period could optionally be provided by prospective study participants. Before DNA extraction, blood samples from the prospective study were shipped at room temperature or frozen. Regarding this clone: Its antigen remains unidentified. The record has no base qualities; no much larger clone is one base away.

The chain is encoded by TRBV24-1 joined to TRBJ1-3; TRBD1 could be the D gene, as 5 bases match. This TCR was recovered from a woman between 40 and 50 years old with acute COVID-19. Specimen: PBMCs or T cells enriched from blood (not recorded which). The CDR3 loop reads CATSDLAETDSPSGNTIYF. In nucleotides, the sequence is TGTGCCACCAGTGATTTGGCCGAGACAGATTCTCCCTCTGGAAACACCATATATTTT.